A single sample is the source of the 26 T cell receptor beta chains below, sequenced in a study of shared clonotypes between healthy human individuals. Generated by immunoSEQ multiplex PCR, the TCRdb table keeps only in-frame clones and is missing some. The sample yields more than 450,000 clones, about four fifths seen once. The source material was PBMCs. These receptors all stem from a woman aged 40 to 55 in good health. Some clones in this sample may be carry-over from other donors' samples.

The V and J genes are TRBV18 and TRBJ2-7, with D maybe TRBD2 (7 bases). CDR1 and CDR2 from the germline V gene are KGHSH and LQKENI. Trimming removed 6 bases at V and 3 bases at J, with 18 bases between. CDR3 length equals 15 residues. CDR3 region: CASSHSGGTNYEQYF. CDR3 bases: TGTGCCAGCTCGCATTCGGGGGGCACTAACTACGAGCAGTACTTC.

The chain joins TRBV6-6 to TRBJ2-7; no clear D. The CDR3 consists of 12 residues. Germline lookup yields CDR1 MNHNY and CDR2 SVGAGI (reference sequence). V shed 5 bases and J shed 3 bases, with 8 bases lying between them. In nucleotides, the CDR3 is TGTGCCAGCAGTGACCCCCTCTACGAGCAGTACTTC. Protein: CASSDPLYEQYF.

V gene TRBV5-1 combines with J gene TRBJ2-3; D is perhaps TRBD2 (6 bases). In germline, CDR1 is SGHRS, CDR2 YFSETQ. V shed 4 bases and J shed 0 bases, with 15 bases lying between them. The CDR3 contains 16 residues. CDR3 amino acids: CASSTASVPSTDTQYF. CDR3 DNA: TGCGCCAGCAGCACCGCTAGCGTCCCTAGCACAGATACGCAGTATTTT.

The V gene is TRBV29-1, the J gene TRBJ2-5, with TRBD2 matching 11 bases. The J call may be in error: the DNA end matches TRBJ2-7 better. The CDR3 runs to 14 residues. Germline V gene data show CDR1 as SQVTM and CDR2 as ANQGSEA. The CDR3 nucleotides read TGCAGCGTTGTACCGGGACTAGCGGTCTACGAGCAGTACTTC. It is translated as CSVVPGLAVYEQYF.

The rearrangement uses TRBV9 and TRBJ2-7; no clear D. In germline, CDR1 is SGDLS, CDR2 YYNGEE. The CDR3 sequence is 13 residues long. Trimming removed 0 bases from V and 6 bases from J, with 10 bases in between. The chain's CDR3 is CASSVASFGEQYF. CDR3 coding DNA: TGTGCCAGCAGCGTAGCCTCTTTCGGCGAGCAGTACTTC.

The CDR3 coding sequence is TGTGCCAGCTCTCCCGGGACAGGGGGCTATGGCTACACCTTC. Its protein product is CASSPGTGGYGYTF. The chain couples TRBV18 to TRBJ1-2, with 11 bases lining up with TRBD1. The CDR3 runs to 14 residues. The V gene's germline CDR1 is KGHSH and CDR2 LQKENI. Losses at the gene ends were 6 bases for V and 4 bases for J; bases not matched to a gene: 4.

The chain employs TRBV14 and TRBJ2-2, with no clear D. V lost 1 base to trimming and J lost 6 bases, with 12 bases between them. This CDR3 is built from 15 residues. Germline V gene lookup returns CDR1 SGHDN and CDR2 FVKESK. The CDR3 spells CASSQGHGLSGELFF. The DNA for the CDR3 is TGTGCCAGCAGCCAAGGCCACGGCTTGTCCGGGGAGCTGTTTTTT.

This clone was seen many times. The J gene is TRBJ1-3, the V gene TRBV9; no firm D call. The germline gives CDR1 SGDLS, CDR2 YYNGEE. V lost 4 bases and J lost 0, with 11 bases in between. The length of the CDR3 is 15 residues. In nucleotides, the CDR3 is TGTGCCAGCAGCCCTAGGAGCAGCTCTGGAAACACCATATATTTT. Protein product: CASSPRSSSGNTIYF.

Worth noting for this clone: This sample includes further DNA sequences coding for the same CDR3. The chain has TRBV7-2 and TRBJ2-4; D possibly uses TRBD1 or TRBD2 (5 bases each). Between the trimmed V and J ends, which lost 0 bases and 6 bases, there was a span of 9 bases. The CDR3 spans 14 residues. Germline V gene data show CDR1 as SGHTA and CDR2 as FQGNSA. CDR3 region: CASSLAGAGNIQYF. The CDR3 coding sequence is TGTGCCAGCAGCTTAGCCGGGGCTGGAAACATTCAGTACTTC.

The chain employs TRBV7-2 and TRBJ1-2; D is possibly TRBD1 (6 bases). Germline V gene lookup returns CDR1 SGHTA and CDR2 FQGNSA. The CDR3 length is 13 residues. V was pared by 5 bases and J by 2 bases, with 9 bases between. CDR3 region: CASSRTENYGYTF. As DNA, the CDR3 is TGTGCCAGCAGCCGGACAGAGAACTATGGCTACACCTTC. Using reference TRBV7-2 and TRBJ1-2 for the parts outside the CDR3, the full variable domain is GAGVSQSPSNKVTEKGKDVELRCDPISGHTALYWYRQSLGQGLEFLIYFQGNSAPDKSGLPSDRFSAERTGGSVSTLTIQRTQQEDSAVYLCASSRTENYGYTFGSGTRLTVV.

This clone was recorded once. This chain connects TRBV2 to TRBJ2-1; D ambiguous. Germline CDR1 and CDR2: SNHLY and FYNNEI. The CDR3 spans 15 residues. The ends were cut back, 4 bases at V and 2 bases at J, with 12 bases in the middle. CDR3: CASSVDSGPYNEQFF. The CDR3 bases are TGTGCCAGCAGTGTTGACTCCGGACCCTACAATGAGCAGTTCTTC.

A remark on this clone: The identical CDR3 is also encoded by other nucleotide sequences in the sample. The V and J genes are TRBV18 and TRBJ1-5; 8 bases align to TRBD1. The length of the CDR3 is 14 residues. Per the germline V gene, CDR1 is KGHSH and CDR2 is LQKENI. J lost 4 bases, V lost 2 bases, and 1 base had no gene match. CDR3 loop: CASSPTGGNQPQHF. The CDR3 nucleotides read TGTGCCAGCTCACCAACAGGGGGGAATCAGCCCCAGCATTTT.

The chain combines TRBV7-8 with TRBJ2-5, with a possible D match to TRBD2 (6 bases). V lost 2 bases, J lost 2 bases, and 15 bases lay in between. CDR1 SGHVS and CDR2 FQNEAQ come from the germline V gene. The CDR3 runs to 16 residues. The CDR3: CASSLSEGGPQETQYF. Written as DNA, the CDR3 is TGTGCCAGCAGCTTATCCGAGGGAGGTCCTCAAGAGACCCAGTACTTC.

This chain uses TRBV7-9 with TRBJ2-3, with TRBD1 matching over 7 bases. The length of the CDR3 is 14 residues. V lost 2 bases and J lost 4; bases outside the gene matches: 3. In germline, CDR1 is SEHNR, CDR2 FQNEAQ (reference sequence). CDR3 nucleotides: TGTGCCAGCAGCTTAATCCAGGGGGCAGATACGCAGTATTTT. Its translation: CASSLIQGADTQYF.

CDR3 sequence (DNA): TGCGCCAGCAGCCAAGTGTGGCGAGATACGCAGTATTTT. This encodes CASSQVWRDTQYF. The chain joins TRBV4-1 to TRBJ2-3; the D is unclear. The V end was cut by 1 base, the J end by 5 bases, with 7 bases between. The CDR3 consists of 13 residues. The germline CDR1 and CDR2 sequences are MGHRA and YSYEKL.

This clone has more than one count but fewer than ten. Other nucleotide sequences from this sample produce the same CDR3. This chain links TRBV14 with TRBJ1-2; D remains unclear. V dropped 1 base and J dropped 4 bases, with 4 bases sitting between them. Germline lookup yields CDR1 SGHDN and CDR2 FVKESK. This CDR3 has 12 amino acids. The CDR3 DNA follows: TGTGCCAGCAGCCAAGTCGGCTATGGCTACACCTTC. This codes for CASSQVGYGYTF.

The gene calls are TRBV10-1 and TRBJ2-1, with a tentative D call TRBD2 (7 bases). Trimming shortened V by 3 bases and J by 2 bases, and 17 bases separated the two germline ends. The germline CDR1 and CDR2 sequences are WNHNN and SYGVQD (reference sequence). This CDR3 has 17 residues. The CDR3 nucleotides are TGCGCCAGCAGTGACGGGCGTAAGGGGGGGGCCTACAATGAGCAGTTCTTC. It is translated as CASSDGRKGGAYNEQFF.

This clone was recorded a few times. The V and J genes are TRBV27 and TRBJ1-2; D ambiguous. The germline CDR1 and CDR2 sequences are MNHEY and SMNVEV (reference sequence). The length of the CDR3 is 15 residues. V was cut by 6 bases and J by 7 bases, with 21 bases left in between. The CDR3 reads CASSPGRWDPRGYTF. The CDR3 DNA reads TGTGCCAGCAGCCCCGGACGGTGGGATCCTCGTGGCTACACCTTC.

Here the CDR3 DNA reads TGTGCCACCGAGACTAGCGGGAGGGCCGGGGGCTACGAGCAGTACTTC. It translates to CATETSGRAGGYEQYF. The rearrangement uses TRBV19 and TRBJ2-7; 14 bases are shared with TRBD2. The CDR3 contains 16 residues. CDR1 LNHDA and CDR2 SQIVND come from the germline V gene (reference sequence). The J segment lost 3 bases and the V segment lost 10 bases, leaving 11 bases of the junction unmatched. The complete variable domain, with remaining parts taken from reference TRBV19 and TRBJ2-7, reads DGGITQSPKYLFRKEGQNVTLSCEQNLNHDAMYWYRQDPGQGLRLIYYSQIVNDFQKGDIAEGYSVSREKKESFPLTVTSAQKNPTAFYLCATETSGRAGGYEQYFGPGTRLTVT.

This clone was picked up a small number of times. The genes are TRBV27 and TRBJ2-7, with 10 bases fitting TRBD2. Germline V lookup: CDR1 MNHEY, CDR2 SMNVEV (reference sequence). V was pared by 3 bases and J by 6 bases, with 14 bases of the junction left unmatched. This CDR3 spans 17 amino acids. The CDR3 loop reads CASSFTPLAGGFPEQYF. CDR3 DNA sequence: TGTGCCAGCAGTTTCACCCCGTTAGCGGGAGGATTCCCCGAGCAGTACTTC.

The rearrangement uses TRBV6-6 and TRBJ2-2; 7 bases match TRBD2. The CDR3 length is 16 residues. The V and J ends lost 2 bases and 0 bases, in that order; junction bases with no gene match: 3. Per germline, CDR1 MNHNY and CDR2 SVGAGI (reference sequence). In DNA form, the CDR3 reads TGTGCCAGCAGTTACGTGGGAGGGGCGAACACCGGGGAGCTGTTTTTT. The encoded protein is CASSYVGGANTGELFF.

The rearrangement uses TRBV19 and TRBJ2-1, with a weak D call TRBD2 (6 bases). Germline V gives CDR1 LNHDA, CDR2 SQIVND (reference sequence). V dropped 6 bases and J dropped 1 base, with 13 bases sitting between them. The CDR3 extends over 15 amino acids. CDR3 protein: CASSLGGMSYNEQFF. For the CDR3, the DNA is TGTGCCAGTAGCTTGGGGGGTATGTCCTACAATGAGCAGTTCTTC.

V gene TRBV6-6 combines with J gene TRBJ2-2, with TRBD2 as a possible D gene (6 bases). This CDR3 is 14 amino acids long. Trimming stripped 6 bases from V and 5 bases from J, with 13 bases between. Germline CDR1 reads MNHNY; CDR2 reads SVGAGI (reference sequence). CDR3 in amino acids: CASSQVSGTGELFF. The CDR3, as DNA: TGTGCCAGCAGCCAAGTGAGCGGGACCGGGGAGCTGTTTTTT.

The chain combines TRBV10-3 with TRBJ2-3; unclear D gene. The V gene lost 7 bases and the J gene lost 4 bases, with 6 bases spanning the gap. Germline-derived CDR1 and CDR2 are ENHRY and SYGVKD. The CDR3 spans 11 residues. CDR3 sequence reads: CAITAADTQYF. The CDR3 DNA sequence: TGTGCCATCACTGCGGCAGATACGCAGTATTTT.

Note on this clone: A much larger clone is a single base away; this may be a read error. Different DNA sequences within this sample yield the same CDR3. V is TRBV28 and J is TRBJ2-6, with 10 bases fitting TRBD2. J was trimmed by 0 bases and V by 5 bases; bases with no gene match: 7. Germline V gives CDR1 MDHEN, CDR2 SYDVKM. This CDR3 has 18 amino acids. The CDR3 sequence is CASSPSLAGDSGANVLTF. In DNA form, the CDR3 reads TGTGCCAGCAGTCCGTCCCTAGCGGGAGACTCTGGGGCCAACGTCCTGACTTTC.

This chain links TRBV28 with TRBJ2-7; 7 positions match TRBD1. CDR1 is MDHEN, CDR2 SYDVKM, per germline. The CDR3 extends over 15 amino acids. The V and J ends lost 5 bases and 0 bases, in that order; junction bases with no gene match: 7. This CDR3 reads CASSPIDRDSYEQYF. CDR3 in DNA: TGTGCCAGCAGTCCGATAGACAGGGACTCCTACGAGCAGTACTTC. The complete variable domain, with remaining parts taken from reference TRBV28 and TRBJ2-7, reads DVKVTQSSRYLVKRTGEKVFLECVQDMDHENMFWYRQDPGLGLRLIYFSYDVKMKEKGDIPEGYSVSREKKERFSLILESASTNQTSMYLCASSPIDRDSYEQYFGPGTRLTVT.